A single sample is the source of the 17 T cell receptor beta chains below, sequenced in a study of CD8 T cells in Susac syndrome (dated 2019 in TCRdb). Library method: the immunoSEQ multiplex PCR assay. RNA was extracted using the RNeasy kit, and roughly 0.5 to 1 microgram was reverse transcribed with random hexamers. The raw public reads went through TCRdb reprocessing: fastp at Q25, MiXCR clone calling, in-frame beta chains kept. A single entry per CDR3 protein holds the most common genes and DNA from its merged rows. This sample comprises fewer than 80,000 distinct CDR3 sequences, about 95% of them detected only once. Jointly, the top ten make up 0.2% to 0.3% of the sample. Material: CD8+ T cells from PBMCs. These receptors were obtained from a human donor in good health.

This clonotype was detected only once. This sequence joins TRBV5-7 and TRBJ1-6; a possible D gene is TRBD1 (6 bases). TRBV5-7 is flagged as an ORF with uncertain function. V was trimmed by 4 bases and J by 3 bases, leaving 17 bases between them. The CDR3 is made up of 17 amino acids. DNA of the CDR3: TGTGCCAGCAGCCGACAGGCTCGCGTTTACTATAATTCACCCCTCCACTTT. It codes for CASSRQARVYYNSPLHF.

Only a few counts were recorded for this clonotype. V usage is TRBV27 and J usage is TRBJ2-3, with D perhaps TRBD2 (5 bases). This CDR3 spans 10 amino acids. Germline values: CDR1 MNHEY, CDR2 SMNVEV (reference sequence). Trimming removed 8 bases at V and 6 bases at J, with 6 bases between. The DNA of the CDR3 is TGTGCCAGCCGCGGGGATACGCAGTATTTT. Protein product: CASRGDTQYF.

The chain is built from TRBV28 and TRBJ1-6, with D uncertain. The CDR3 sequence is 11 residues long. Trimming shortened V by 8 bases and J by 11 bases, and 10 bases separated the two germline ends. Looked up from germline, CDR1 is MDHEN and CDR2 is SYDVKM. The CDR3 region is CASGSSTPLHF. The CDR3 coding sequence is TGTGCCAGCGGCTCTTCAACACCCCTCCACTTT.

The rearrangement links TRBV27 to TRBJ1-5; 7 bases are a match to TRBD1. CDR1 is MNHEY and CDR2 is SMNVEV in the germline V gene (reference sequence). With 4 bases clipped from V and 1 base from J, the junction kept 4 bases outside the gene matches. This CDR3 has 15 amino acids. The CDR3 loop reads CASSSADRSNQPQHF. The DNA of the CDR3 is TGTGCCAGCAGTTCGGCGGACAGGAGCAATCAGCCCCAGCATTTT.

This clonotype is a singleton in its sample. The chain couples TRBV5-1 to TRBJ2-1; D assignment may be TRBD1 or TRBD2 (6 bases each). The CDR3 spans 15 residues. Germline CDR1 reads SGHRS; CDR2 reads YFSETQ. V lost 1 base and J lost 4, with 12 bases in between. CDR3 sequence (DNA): TGCGCCAGCAGCTTGAGCCCGGGGGCTTACAATGAGCAGTTCTTC. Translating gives CASSLSPGAYNEQFF.

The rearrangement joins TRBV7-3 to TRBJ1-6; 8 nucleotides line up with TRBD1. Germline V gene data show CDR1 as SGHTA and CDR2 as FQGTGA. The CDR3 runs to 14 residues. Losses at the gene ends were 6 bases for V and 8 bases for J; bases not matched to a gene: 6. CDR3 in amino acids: CASSSTGGDSPLHF. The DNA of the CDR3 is TGTGCCAGCAGTTCTACAGGGGGAGATTCACCCCTCCACTTT.

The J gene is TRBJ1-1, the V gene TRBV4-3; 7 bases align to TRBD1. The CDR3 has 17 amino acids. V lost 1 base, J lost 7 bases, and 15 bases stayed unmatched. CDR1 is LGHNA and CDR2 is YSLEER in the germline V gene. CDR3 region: CASSQGFPFRGAVEAFF. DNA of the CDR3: TGCGCCAGCAGCCAAGGCTTCCCTTTCAGGGGGGCGGTTGAAGCTTTCTTT.

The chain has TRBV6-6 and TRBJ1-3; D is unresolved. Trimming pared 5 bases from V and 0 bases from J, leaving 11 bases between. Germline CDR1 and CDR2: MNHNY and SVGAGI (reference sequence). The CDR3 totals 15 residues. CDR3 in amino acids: CASSPSVSSGNTIYF. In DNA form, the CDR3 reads TGTGCCAGCAGTCCTTCCGTAAGCTCTGGAAACACCATATATTTT.

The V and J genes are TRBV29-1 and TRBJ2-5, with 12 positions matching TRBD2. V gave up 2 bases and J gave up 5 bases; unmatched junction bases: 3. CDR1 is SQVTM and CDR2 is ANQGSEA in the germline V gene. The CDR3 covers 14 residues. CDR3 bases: TGCAGCGTTGAACTAGCGGGGGGGCCTGAGACCCAGTACTTC. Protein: CSVELAGGPETQYF.

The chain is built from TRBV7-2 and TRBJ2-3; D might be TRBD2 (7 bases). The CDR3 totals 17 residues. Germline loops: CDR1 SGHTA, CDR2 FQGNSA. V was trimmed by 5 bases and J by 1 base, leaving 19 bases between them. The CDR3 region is CASSNPVTGGRTDTQYF. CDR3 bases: TGTGCCAGCAGCAACCCAGTAACGGGGGGCCGCACAGATACGCAGTATTTT.

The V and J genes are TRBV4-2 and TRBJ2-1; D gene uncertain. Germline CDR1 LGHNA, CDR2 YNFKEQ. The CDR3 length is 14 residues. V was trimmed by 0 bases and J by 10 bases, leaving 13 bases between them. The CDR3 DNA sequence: TGTGCCAGCAGCCAAGATAAGATCGGAGTCGAGCAGTTCTTC. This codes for CASSQDKIGVEQFF.

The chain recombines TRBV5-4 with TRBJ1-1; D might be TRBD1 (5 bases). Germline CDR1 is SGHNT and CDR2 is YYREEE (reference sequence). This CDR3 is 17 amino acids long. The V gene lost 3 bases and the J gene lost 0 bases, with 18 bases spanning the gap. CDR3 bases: TGTGCCAGCAGCTCTGGCGGAGGGACCAGCATGAACACTGAAGCTTTCTTT. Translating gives CASSSGGGTSMNTEAFF.

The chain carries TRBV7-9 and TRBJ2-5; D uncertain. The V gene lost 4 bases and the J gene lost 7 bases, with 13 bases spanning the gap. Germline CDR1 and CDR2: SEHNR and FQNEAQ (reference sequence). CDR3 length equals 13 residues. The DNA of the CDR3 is TGTGCCAGCAGCTCGGACGGAATTTGGACCCAGTACTTC. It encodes CASSSDGIWTQYF.

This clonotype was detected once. The CDR3 nucleotides read TGTGCCAGCGGTATTTCTGGGGAGACCCAGTACTTC. Encoded protein: CASGISGETQYF. V gene TRBV5-6 combines with J gene TRBJ2-5; D is unclear. Per germline, CDR1 SGHDT and CDR2 YYEEEE. V lost 7 bases, J lost 5 bases, and 12 bases lay in between. The CDR3 is 12 residues long.

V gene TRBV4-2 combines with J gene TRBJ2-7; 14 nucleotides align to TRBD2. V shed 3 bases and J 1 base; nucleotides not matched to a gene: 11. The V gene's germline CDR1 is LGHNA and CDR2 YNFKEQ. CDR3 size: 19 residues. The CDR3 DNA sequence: TGTGCCAGCAGCCACCGACTAGCGGGGGGGCGAGGGATATCCTACGAGCAGTACTTC. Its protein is CASSHRLAGGRGISYEQYF.

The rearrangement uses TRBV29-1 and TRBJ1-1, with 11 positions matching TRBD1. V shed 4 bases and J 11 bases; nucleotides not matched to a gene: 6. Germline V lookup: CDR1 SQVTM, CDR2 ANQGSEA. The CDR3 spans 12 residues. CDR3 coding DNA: TGCAGCGTTGCGGACAGGGGGCAGTGGGCTTTCTTT. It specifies CSVADRGQWAFF.

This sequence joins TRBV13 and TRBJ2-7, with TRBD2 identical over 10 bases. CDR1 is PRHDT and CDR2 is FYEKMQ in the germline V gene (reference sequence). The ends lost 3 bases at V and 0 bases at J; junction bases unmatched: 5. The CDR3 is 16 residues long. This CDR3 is CASSFVAGGYSYEQYF. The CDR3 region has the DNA TGTGCCAGCAGCTTCGTAGCGGGGGGCTACTCCTACGAGCAGTACTTC.